A selection of T cell receptor beta chains follows, all from one sample in a study of Graves' ophthalmopathy and Graves' hyperthyroidism. TCRdb re-derived calls from the multiplex PCR reads in MiXCR, one entry per CDR3 protein. The data hold about 400,000 distinct CDR3 sequences, with about a sixth observed a single time. Material: peripheral blood. These receptors were obtained from a woman younger than 30 with Graves' ophthalmopathy. CDR3s include the opening cysteine and the closing phenylalanine or tryptophan. The D gene is left open where the match is weak. Some rows mark clone size as missing; the rest say once, few, many or name a class of expanded clone.

V	D	J	size	CDR3	DNA
TRBV18	NA	TRBJ2-7	many	CASSPRGRVIEQYF	TGTGCCAGCTCACCACGGGGCAGGGTTATCGAGCAGTACTTC
TRBV19	NA	TRBJ1-1	many	CASSIGRNTEAFF	TGTGCCAGTAGTATAGGACGGAACACTGAAGCTTTCTTT
TRBV19	NA	TRBJ1-1	many	CASSIDLGREVTEAFF	TGTGCCAGTAGTATAGATCTCGGTCGGGAGGTCACTGAAGCTTTCTTT
TRBV12-3/TRBV12-4	NA	TRBJ2-2	many	CASSLGQGNTGELFF	TGTGCCAGCAGTTTGGGGCAGGGGAACACCGGGGAGCTGTTTTTT
TRBV29-1	NA	TRBJ1-2	many	CSVERGPGYGYTF	TGCAGCGTTGAGCGGGGTCCCGGCTATGGCTACACCTTC
TRBV6-5	NA	TRBJ1-5	many	CASSRDAINQPQHF	TGTGCCAGCAGCCGGGACGCGATCAATCAGCCCCAGCATTTT
TRBV6-1	NA	TRBJ1-1	many	CASSARGDEAFF	TGTGCCAGCAGTGCCAGGGGAGACGAAGCTTTCTTT
TRBV14	TRBD1	TRBJ2-5	many	CASSPEGQGFQETQYF	TGTGCCAGCAGCCCCGAGGGACAGGGGTTTCAAGAGACCCAGTACTTC
TRBV18	TRBD1	TRBJ2-7	many	CASSLIDGQGLREQYF	TGTGCCAGCTCCCTAATAGACGGACAGGGTCTTCGCGAGCAGTACTTC
TRBV7-2	NA	TRBJ1-1	many	CASSFRNFFTEAFF	TGTGCCAGCAGCTTTCGTAACTTCTTCACTGAAGCTTTCTTT
TRBV6-2/TRBV6-3	NA	TRBJ1-2	many	CASSQGDSPLSGYTF	TGTGCCAGCAGTCAAGGAGACAGCCCTCTTTCTGGCTACACCTTC
TRBV7-9	NA	TRBJ1-5	many	CASSPLGPIGNQPQHF	TGTGCCAGCAGCCCCCTTGGACCTATTGGCAATCAGCCCCAGCATTTT
TRBV30	NA	TRBJ2-7	many	CAWSGGKGALREQYF	TGTGCCTGGAGTGGCGGGAAGGGGGCGCTTCGCGAGCAGTACTTC
TRBV5-4	NA	TRBJ1-2	NA	CASRDQGSYGYTF	TGTGCCAGCAGAGACCAGGGGTCCTATGGCTACACCTTC
TRBV6-1	NA	TRBJ1-6	many	CASSGQDNSPLHF	TGTGCCAGCAGTGGACAGGATAATTCACCCCTCCACTTT
TRBV4-3	NA	TRBJ1-1	many	CASSQATRTEAFF	TGCGCCAGCAGCCAGGCTACGAGGACTGAAGCTTTCTTT
TRBV30	TRBD1	TRBJ1-5	many	CAWARQGPQPQHF	TGTGCCTGGGCCCGACAGGGACCTCAGCCCCAGCATTTT
TRBV7-8	NA	TRBJ1-3	NA	CASSLQGPGNTIYF	TGTGCCAGCAGCTTACAGGGGCCCGGAAACACCATATATTTT
TRBV28	NA	TRBJ2-7	many	CASYSQGALYEQYF	TGTGCCAGCTATTCACAGGGAGCTCTATACGAGCAGTACTTC
TRBV4-3	TRBD1	TRBJ1-1	NA	CASSQDRGLAEAFF	TGCGCCAGCAGCCAAGACAGGGGGCTCGCTGAAGCTTTCTTT
TRBV20-1	TRBD1	TRBJ1-5	many	CSARQRVDRGLQPQHF	TGCAGTGCTAGACAGCGCGTTGACAGGGGGCTCCAGCCCCAGCATTTT
TRBV4-2	TRBD2	TRBJ2-7	many	CASSQVSASGSYEQYF	TGTGCCAGCAGCCAAGTTTCCGCTAGCGGGAGTTACGAGCAGTACTTC
TRBV12-3/TRBV12-4	NA	TRBJ1-6	many	CASSLASPPLHF	TGTGCCAGCAGTTTGGCTTCCCCACCCCTCCACTTT
TRBV6-5	TRBD2	TRBJ2-5	NA	CASSYSAGEFETQYF	TGTGCCAGCAGTTACTCGGCGGGAGAATTCGAGACCCAGTACTTC
TRBV28	NA	TRBJ2-5	many	CASSLQLGKETQYF	TGTGCCAGCAGTTTACAGCTGGGGAAAGAGACCCAGTACTTC
TRBV5-5	NA	TRBJ1-1	many	CASSLARVDTEAFF	TGTGCCAGCAGCTTGGCACGGGTCGACACTGAAGCTTTCTTT